These 31 T cell receptor beta chains originate from one sample sequenced in a study of a mutant IDH1 vaccine in newly diagnosed glioma. The time point denotes: week 47, end of study. Doses comprised 300 ug of mutant IDH1 20-mer peptide each, plus topical imiquimod. Antigen specificity for these receptors is unknown. Sequencing used immunoSEQ multiplex PCR; TCRdb keeps in-frame clones, though not all of them. Of some 31,000 clones listed, more than 65% are singletons. Specimen: PBMCs, collected from a glioma patient whose treatment included an IDH1 peptide vaccine. All receptors derive from a man between 25 and 39 years old with glioma.

J is TRBJ2-5 and V is TRBV13; D tentatively fits TRBD1 or TRBD2 (7 bases each). CDR1 and CDR2 (germline): PRHDT, FYEKMQ (reference sequence). This CDR3 is 15 amino acids long. V lost 9 bases and J lost 1, with 18 bases in between. The CDR3 bases are TGTGCCAGTTCGATCCAGGGGGAGGGCCAAGAGACCCAGTACTTC. This codes for CASSIQGEGQETQYF.

The chain has TRBV30 and TRBJ1-6; D is possibly TRBD1 (5 bases). Germline values: CDR1 GTSNPN, CDR2 SVGIG (reference sequence). V lost 3 bases and J lost 5, with 14 bases in between. This CDR3 is built from 15 residues. This CDR3 reads CAWSVGAANNSPLHF. The CDR3 nucleotides are TGTGCCTGGAGCGTTGGGGCCGCAAATAATTCACCCCTCCACTTT.

The chain has TRBV4-1 and TRBJ1-6, with unresolved D. The CDR3 runs 14 residues. The ends were cut back, 3 bases at V and 10 bases at J, with 13 bases in the middle. Germline lookup yields CDR1 MGHRA and CDR2 YSYEKL. CDR3 protein: CASSHMQGGSPLHF. CDR3 coding DNA: TGCGCCAGCAGCCACATGCAAGGAGGATCACCCCTCCACTTT.

The CDR3, as DNA: TGCGCCAGCAGCTCGACTAGCGGAGGGCTGGGTGAGCAGTTCTTC. This codes for CASSSTSGGLGEQFF. This sequence joins TRBV5-1 and TRBJ2-1, with TRBD2 identical over 9 bases. The V and J ends lost 3 bases and 9 bases, in that order; junction bases with no gene match: 10. CDR3 length: 15 amino acids. Germline CDR1 and CDR2: SGHRS and YFSETQ. Together with reference TRBV5-1 and TRBJ2-1, the CDR3 gives the full variable domain: KAGVTQTPRYLIKTRGQQVTLSCSPISGHRSVSWYQQTPGQGLQFLFEYFSETQRNKGNFPGRFSGRQFSNSRSEMNVSTLELGDSALYLCASSSTSGGLGEQFFGPGTRLTVL.

This chain links TRBV6-6 with TRBJ1-4; 7 nucleotides align to TRBD1. The CDR3 contains 11 residues. V shed 6 bases, J shed 13 bases, and the junction held 5 bases outside the gene matches. CDR1 MNHNY and CDR2 SVGAGI come from the germline V gene (reference sequence). The CDR3 region has the DNA TGTGCCAGCAGCCGACAGGGAGGACTGTTTTTT. Protein sequence: CASSRQGGLFF.

This clone appeared a single time. The rearrangement uses TRBV7-9 and TRBJ2-7, with D perhaps matching TRBD2 (5 bases). V shed 8 bases and J shed 2 bases, with 16 bases lying between them. CDR1 and CDR2 (germline): SEHNR, FQNEAQ (reference sequence). The CDR3 is 14 residues long. The CDR3 is CASARGSATYEQYF. The DNA of the CDR3 is TGTGCCAGCGCCCGAGGTAGCGCAACCTACGAGCAGTACTTC. The variable domain in full, with the rest retrieved from reference TRBV7-9 and TRBJ2-7, is DTGVSQNPRHKITKRGQNVTFRCDPISEHNRLYWYRQTLGQGPEFLTYFQNEAQLEKSRLLSDRFSAERPKGSFSTLEIQRTEQGDSAMYLCASARGSATYEQYFGPGTRLTVT.

This clone was counted a single time. The chain recombines TRBV5-3 with TRBJ2-1; no reliable D call. TRBV5-3 belongs to the ORF category, with a function that is uncertain. This CDR3 spans 15 amino acids. Trimming cost V 5 bases and J 4 bases, with 16 bases left between them. CDR3 DNA sequence: TGTGCCAGAAGTTCCTCCCCTAGTCGGTACAATGAGCAGTTCTTC. This sequence encodes CARSSSPSRYNEQFF.

The V call is TRBV7-9, the J call TRBJ2-1; D call uncertain. This CDR3 is 14 amino acids long. CDR1 SEHNR and CDR2 FQNEAQ come from the germline V gene (reference sequence). V was pared by 5 bases and J by 5 bases, with 13 bases between. The CDR3 reads CASSPTKDHNEQFF. CDR3 nucleotides: TGTGCCAGCAGCCCCACCAAGGATCACAATGAGCAGTTCTTC.

The J gene is TRBJ2-5, the V gene TRBV6-5; TRBD2 matches at 11 bases. The CDR3 consists of 16 residues. CDR1 MNHEY and CDR2 SVGAGI come from the germline V gene. V trimming: 0 bases; J trimming: 5 bases; junction bases outside the gene matches: 5. The CDR3 here is CASSYSWTSGLETQYF. CDR3 bases: TGTGCCAGCAGTTACTCTTGGACTAGCGGGTTGGAGACCCAGTACTTC.

The CDR3 DNA reads TGCGCCAGCAGCTTGACAGGGGACAATGAGCAGTTCTTC. This sequence encodes CASSLTGDNEQFF. The chain recombines TRBV5-1 with TRBJ2-1; 7 bases align to TRBD1. The CDR3 has 13 residues. Germline V gives CDR1 SGHRS, CDR2 YFSETQ. V shed 1 base, J shed 5 bases, and the junction held 0 bases outside the gene matches.

V is TRBV19 and J is TRBJ1-6, with D tentatively TRBD1 (6 bases). This CDR3 spans 13 amino acids. Germline-derived CDR1 and CDR2 are LNHDA and SQIVND (reference sequence). Trimming shortened V by 6 bases and J by 8 bases, and 11 bases separated the two germline ends. In DNA, the CDR3 is TGTGCCAGTAGCAGGACAGAGGATTCACCCCTCCACTTT. It encodes CASSRTEDSPLHF.

This chain joins TRBV4-2 and TRBJ2-7, with 9 bases lining up with TRBD2. This CDR3 has 22 residues. J gave up 3 bases and V 0 bases, and 24 bases lay outside the gene matches. Germline CDR1 reads LGHNA; CDR2 reads YNFKEQ. DNA of the CDR3: TGTGCCAGCAGCCAAGATGAAGGCAGTGATCTAGCGGGACTACCTAACCTCTACGAGCAGTACTTC. Translation: CASSQDEGSDLAGLPNLYEQYF.

The chain joins TRBV6-1 to TRBJ2-5; tentatively, D is TRBD1 (7 bases). CDR3 length: 15 residues. V lost 10 bases to trimming and J lost 2 bases, with 20 bases between them. The germline V gene encodes CDR1 MNHNS and CDR2 SASEGT. The CDR3 reads CATQLTPGGQETQYF. CDR3 DNA: TGTGCCACCCAACTTACCCCAGGGGGGCAAGAGACCCAGTACTTC.

The V call is TRBV19, the J call TRBJ2-2; 7 nucleotides agree with TRBD2. Germline V gene sequence: CDR1 LNHDA, CDR2 SQIVND (reference sequence). This CDR3 contains 14 residues. J lost 1 base, V lost 6 bases, and 2 bases had no gene match. The DNA of the CDR3 is TGTGCCAGTAGGCCTAGCGGGAACACCGGGGAGCTGTTTTTT. Its translation: CASRPSGNTGELFF.

This clone was counted once. V usage is TRBV6-6 and J usage is TRBJ2-1; no clear D gene. V lost 0 bases and J lost 8, with 8 bases in between. The CDR3 is 13 amino acids. CDR1 is MNHNY, CDR2 SVGAGI, per germline (reference sequence). The CDR3 region is CASSYSDGHEQFF. In DNA form, the CDR3 reads TGTGCCAGCAGTTACTCGGACGGCCATGAGCAGTTCTTC.

The chain uses TRBV4-3 and TRBJ2-1; D unclear. In germline, CDR1 is LGHNA, CDR2 YSLEER. With 2 bases removed from V and 0 bases from J, the gap between germline ends came to 8 bases. CDR3 length: 15 amino acids. CDR3: CASSQQTRSYNEQFF. DNA of the CDR3: TGCGCCAGCAGCCAACAAACCCGCTCCTACAATGAGCAGTTCTTC.

The CDR3 here is CASSPTVETEAFF. The CDR3 nucleotides read TGTGCCAGCAGCCCAACGGTTGAGACTGAAGCTTTCTTT. The chain carries TRBV9 and TRBJ1-1; D unresolved. The V gene's germline CDR1 is SGDLS and CDR2 YYNGEE. This CDR3 region has 13 residues. Trimming took 4 bases from V and 5 from J, leaving 12 bases between them.

This chain connects TRBV11-2 to TRBJ2-2; a weak D match, TRBD1 (5 bases). The CDR3 loop spans 13 amino acids. Trimming removed 5 bases from V and 5 bases from J, with 9 bases in between. Germline assignment: CDR1 SGHAT and CDR2 FQNNGV. CDR3 nucleotides: TGTGCCAGCAGCACACAGGAAACCGGGGAGCTGTTTTTT. It is translated as CASSTQETGELFF.

The chain carries TRBV6-5 and TRBJ2-2; 7 nucleotides align to TRBD1. Germline loops: CDR1 MNHEY, CDR2 SVGAGI. The CDR3 is made up of 12 amino acids. After removal of 7 bases from V and 7 bases from J, the junction contained 3 bases not matched to a gene. CDR3 bases: TGTGCCAGCACCCACAGGGGCGGGGAGCTGTTTTTT. Translating it yields CASTHRGGELFF.

This clone was seen just once. V usage is TRBV29-1 and J usage is TRBJ2-3; D tentatively reads TRBD1 or TRBD2 (6 bases each). V lost 1 base and J 1 base, leaving 15 bases between the germline ends. This CDR3 comprises 16 residues. Germline-derived CDR1 and CDR2 are SQVTM and ANQGSEA. In DNA form, the CDR3 reads TGCAGCGTTGAAGGGGGGGCAGCTGTTGGCACAGATACGCAGTATTTT. This gives the protein CSVEGGAAVGTDTQYF.

This clone was counted only a few times. V usage is TRBV7-9 and J usage is TRBJ1-1; D is unresolved. The V gene's germline CDR1 is SEHNR and CDR2 FQNEAQ (reference sequence). The length of the CDR3 is 11 residues. The CDR3 DNA sequence: TGTGCTAGCCTTGGCGACACTGAAGCTTTCTTT. Protein product: CASLGDTEAFF.

V and J are TRBV9 and TRBJ2-1; 10 bases line up with TRBD2. Germline CDR1 reads SGDLS; CDR2 reads YYNGEE. This CDR3 has 15 residues. V dropped 0 bases and J dropped 6; count of bases not matched to a gene: 3. This CDR3 reads CASSVAAGGINEQFF. The DNA for the CDR3 is TGTGCCAGCAGCGTAGCAGCGGGAGGGATCAATGAGCAGTTCTTC.

The V and J genes are TRBV18 and TRBJ2-5; maybe TRBD2 (6 bases). Germline CDR1 and CDR2: KGHSH and LQKENI. The CDR3 runs to 15 residues. Trimming took off 2 bases at V and 5 bases at J, with 15 bases between the two ends. The CDR3 sequence: CASSPVGGGVETQYF. The CDR3 region has the DNA TGTGCCAGCTCACCAGTGGGAGGAGGAGTGGAGACCCAGTACTTC. The full variable domain, rest sourced from reference TRBV18 and TRBJ2-5, is NAGVMQNPRHLVRRRGQEARLRCSPMKGHSHVYWYRQLPEEGLKFMVYLQKENIIDESGMPKERFSAEFPKEGPSILRIQQVVRGDSAAYFCASSPVGGGVETQYFGPGTRLLVL.

The chain links TRBV2 to TRBJ2-3; D is unresolved. Germline V CDR1 and CDR2: SNHLY, FYNNEI. The CDR3 is 11 residues long. V lost 7 bases to trimming and J lost 6 bases, with 8 bases between them. CDR3 sequence: CASNPVDTQYF. CDR3 coding DNA: TGTGCCAGCAACCCGGTGGATACGCAGTATTTT.

The chain recombines TRBV19 with TRBJ2-2, with D perhaps TRBD2 (7 bases). CDR1 is LNHDA, CDR2 SQIVND, per germline (reference sequence). The CDR3 is made up of 14 amino acids. V dropped 6 bases and J dropped 4 bases, with 12 bases sitting between them. CDR3 nucleotides: TGTGCCAGTAGGTTCGGGGGGCGCACCGGGGAGCTGTTTTTT. This sequence encodes CASRFGGRTGELFF. The full variable domain, with the rest looked up from reference TRBV19 and TRBJ2-2, is DGGITQSPKYLFRKEGQNVTLSCEQNLNHDAMYWYRQDPGQGLRLIYYSQIVNDFQKGDIAEGYSVSREKKESFPLTVTSAQKNPTAFYLCASRFGGRTGELFFGEGSRLTVL.

CDR3 sequence (DNA): TGTGCCACCAGGTATCGGATGTCGAGCTCCTACAATGAGCAGTTCTTC. The encoded protein is CATRYRMSSSYNEQFF. The J gene is TRBJ2-1, the V gene TRBV27; D gene uncertain. The V gene lost 10 bases and the J gene lost 0 bases, with 19 bases spanning the gap. The CDR3 contains 16 residues. Germline V CDR1 and CDR2: MNHEY, SMNVEV (reference sequence).

The CDR3 DNA follows: TGTGCCAGTCGAGGTCCTTATAGCAATCAGCCCCAGCATTTT. As protein: CASRGPYSNQPQHF. The rearrangement uses TRBV19 and TRBJ1-5; D call uncertain. Trimming stripped 8 bases from V and 0 bases from J, with 11 bases between. This CDR3 region has 14 residues. CDR1 is LNHDA, CDR2 SQIVND, per germline (reference sequence). Full variable domain (outside the CDR3, taken from reference TRBV19 and TRBJ1-5): DGGITQSPKYLFRKEGQNVTLSCEQNLNHDAMYWYRQDPGQGLRLIYYSQIVNDFQKGDIAEGYSVSREKKESFPLTVTSAQKNPTAFYLCASRGPYSNQPQHFGDGTRLSIL.

The chain carries TRBV7-2 and TRBJ2-3; D may be TRBD2 (6 bases). CDR3 length equals 14 residues. CDR1 SGHTA and CDR2 FQGNSA come from the germline V gene. V was clipped by 11 bases and J by 2 bases, with 17 bases between them. The CDR3 DNA sequence: TGTGCCGGGGGAGGCGGGACGACCACAGATACGCAGTATTTT. As protein: CAGGGGTTTDTQYF.

This clone was detected only once. This rearrangement joins TRBV4-1 to TRBJ2-7; tentatively, D is TRBD2 (5 bases). The CDR3 consists of 15 residues. Germline V gene sequence: CDR1 MGHRA, CDR2 YSYEKL. The ends were cut back, 0 bases at V and 1 base at J, with 10 bases in the middle. The CDR3 DNA follows: TGCGCCAGCAGCCAAGACGTACTAGTGTCCTACGAGCAGTACTTC. It encodes CASSQDVLVSYEQYF.

This clone has just one count. The V gene is TRBV30, the J gene TRBJ2-7; TRBD1 agrees at 12 bases. The CDR3 runs 14 residues. CDR1 is GTSNPN, CDR2 SVGIG, per germline (reference sequence). With 1 base clipped from V and 4 bases from J, the junction kept 2 bases outside the gene matches. The CDR3 sequence: CAWSGDRGHYEQYF. The CDR3 region has the DNA TGTGCCTGGAGTGGGGACAGGGGGCATTACGAGCAGTACTTC.

The rearrangement links TRBV27 to TRBJ1-5; D is perhaps TRBD1 (5 bases). CDR3 size: 16 residues. V was trimmed by 2 bases and J by 6 bases, leaving 17 bases between them. Per the germline V gene, CDR1 is MNHEY and CDR2 is SMNVEV (reference sequence). The CDR3 nucleotides are TGTGCCAGCAGTTTACTTGGGAGGGAGGGGTCTCAGCCCCAGCATTTT. Amino acid sequence: CASSLLGREGSQPQHF.